This is a list of T cell receptor beta chains from one sample in a study of beta chain features in type 1 diabetes. Libraries were prepared by immunoSEQ multiplex PCR; TCRdb keeps only in-frame clonotypes and omits some of them. The repertoire consists of hundreds of thousands of clones, with roughly an eighth occurring once and the leading ten covering 0.035% to 0.04%. Sequencing was performed on naive CD4+ T cells from blood. The receptors shown here come from a man in his late teens or twenties with type 1 diabetes. The CDR3 runs from the conserved cysteine through the conserved F or W. A D gene is named only where the DNA matches it firmly. A clone size is listed for some rows: how often the clone was seen (once, few, many), or a class if it is expanded.

d_call clone_size j_call v_call cdr3_aa cdr3_nt
. few TRBJ2-3 TRBV6-5 CAARTDHTDTQYF TGTGCCGCCCGGACGGACCACACAGATACGCAGTATTTT
. . TRBJ2-7 TRBV18 CASSQGQVYEQYF TGTGCCAGCTCTCAGGGACAAGTATACGAGCAGTACTTC
. few TRBJ1-2 TRBV7-2 CASSLEVDGYTF TGTGCCAGCAGCTTAGAAGTGGATGGCTACACCTTC
TRBD1 . TRBJ1-6 TRBV30 CAWSTTTGAASPLHF TGTGCCTGGAGTACAACGACAGGGGCGGCTTCACCCCTCCACTTT
TRBD1 few TRBJ2-5 TRBV4-2 CASSLRQGLPQETQYF TGTGCCAGCAGCCTTAGACAGGGGCTACCTCAAGAGACCCAGTACTTC
TRBD1 . TRBJ1-1 TRBV30 CAWSRGLDTEAFF TGTGCCTGGAGTAGGGGGCTTGACACTGAAGCTTTCTTT
. . TRBJ2-5 TRBV2 CASSGGVRETQYF TGTGCCAGCAGTGGCGGCGTAAGAGAGACCCAGTACTTC
. . TRBJ2-7 TRBV30 CAWSVQDGAYEQYF TGTGCCTGGAGTGTACAGGATGGGGCCTACGAGCAGTACTTC
TRBD2 few TRBJ2-5 TRBV30 CAWSGLAGVRETQYF TGTGCCTGGAGCGGTCTAGCGGGGGTCAGAGAGACCCAGTACTTC
. few TRBJ1-2 TRBV30 CAWSVDGYGYTF TGTGCCTGGAGTGTTGACGGCTATGGCTACACCTTC
. . TRBJ1-1 TRBV6-1 CASSETVNTEAFF TGTGCCAGCAGTGAAACGGTGAACACTGAAGCTTTCTTT
TRBD2 . TRBJ2-3 TRBV5-4 CATHSTSGPTDTQYF TGTGCCACCCACTCGACTAGCGGACCGACAGATACGCAGTATTTT
TRBD2 few TRBJ2-3 TRBV25-1 CASSKAGKGDSDTQYF TGTGCCAGCAGTAAAGCGGGGAAAGGGGATTCGGATACGCAGTATTTT
. . TRBJ2-1 TRBV21-1 CASSKEGRESYNEQFF TGTGCCAGCAGCAAAGAGGGCAGGGAGAGCTACAATGAGCAGTTCTTC
TRBD2 few TRBJ2-5 TRBV7-2 CASSLSMGAGEETQYF TGTGCCAGCAGCTTATCGATGGGTGCGGGGGAAGAGACCCAGTACTTC
TRBD1 . TRBJ2-4 TRBV11-2 CASSLKEGQKYKNIQYF TGTGCCAGCAGCTTGAAAGAGGGACAGAAGTACAAAAACATTCAGTACTTC
. few TRBJ2-5 TRBV5-1 CASSLTGEASGETQYF TGCGCCAGCAGCTTGACGGGCGAGGCCTCAGGAGAGACCCAGTACTTC
TRBD1 . TRBJ1-2 TRBV11-2 CASSIGQGIPYGYTF TGTGCCAGCAGCATAGGACAGGGAATTCCCTATGGCTACACCTTC
TRBD2 . TRBJ2-5 TRBV10-3 CAIRASGGRQETQYF TGTGCCATCAGGGCTAGCGGGGGACGCCAAGAGACCCAGTACTTC
TRBD1 few TRBJ2-7 TRBV4-1 CASSQETGKFYEQYF TGCGCCAGCAGCCAAGAGACAGGGAAATTCTACGAGCAGTACTTC
. few TRBJ2-7 TRBV25-1 CASSQRGQGMYEQYF TGTGCCAGCAGCCAGCGTGGTCAGGGGATGTACGAGCAGTACTTC
. few TRBJ2-3 TRBV30 CAWREMQGVTDTQYF TGTGCCTGGAGGGAGATGCAGGGTGTCACAGATACGCAGTATTTT
. few TRBJ2-2 TRBV29-1 CSVVVRQPAGELFF TGCAGCGTTGTGGTGAGGCAGCCGGCCGGGGAGCTGTTTTTT
. . TRBJ2-7 TRBV18 CASSPGYEQYF TGTGCCAGCTCACCGGGGTACGAGCAGTACTTC
. few TRBJ1-5 TRBV30 CAWSVGSNQPQHF TGTGCCTGGAGTGTAGGCAGCAATCAGCCCCAGCATTTT
. . TRBJ2-5 TRBV10-3 CAISAPGETQYF TGTGCCATCAGTGCACCGGGAGAGACCCAGTACTTC
. few TRBJ2-3 TRBV2 CASSEVASGTF .
. few TRBJ2-7 TRBV19 CASTRQNGGAEQYF TGTGCCAGTACCAGACAGAATGGAGGTGCGGAGCAGTACTTC
. . TRBJ1-3 TRBV4-3 CASSQERGGGLYF TGCGCCAGCAGCCAAGAAAGAGGGGGTGGGCTATACTTT
TRBD2 . TRBJ2-7 TRBV30 CAWSAGLAGGYPYEQYF TGTGCCTGGAGTGCCGGCCTAGCGGGAGGCTACCCCTACGAGCAGTACTTC
TRBD2 . TRBJ2-1 TRBV5-1 CASSTSGGWGNEQFF TGCGCCAGCAGCACTAGCGGGGGCTGGGGGAATGAGCAGTTCTTC
. . TRBJ1-3 TRBV15 CATSTHPPRYSGNTIYF TGTGCCACCAGCACGCACCCCCCCCGATACTCTGGAAACACCATATATTTT
. . TRBJ1-2 TRBV7-9 CASSLEVQSRYGYTF TGTGCCAGCAGCTTAGAGGTACAGAGTCGGTATGGCTACACCTTC
. . TRBJ1-1 TRBV7-9 CASSPRVYLGNTEAFF TGTGCCAGCAGCCCGAGGGTCTACCTAGGGAACACTGAAGCTTTCTTT
. . TRBJ1-2 TRBV25-1 CASGGLTGGYTF TGTGCCAGCGGAGGGTTAACGGGTGGCTACACCTTC
TRBD1 . TRBJ1-1 TRBV5-6 CASRQGFTEAFF TGTGCCAGCCGACAGGGATTCACTGAAGCTTTCTTT
. few TRBJ2-6 TRBV5-1 CASSPSGSGANVLTF TGCGCCAGCAGCCCCTCCGGGTCTGGGGCCAACGTCCTGACTTTC
. . TRBJ2-5 TRBV5-1 CASSLVGGNGQETQYF TGCGCCAGCAGCTTGGTTGGGGGTAACGGGCAAGAGACCCAGTACTTC
. . TRBJ2-1 TRBV11-2 CASSLRSRVEQFF TGTGCCAGCAGCTTAAGGAGCAGGGTTGAGCAGTTCTTC
. . TRBJ1-1 TRBV7-9 CAISPEGDTEAFF TGTGCCATCTCACCTGAGGGGGACACTGAAGCTTTCTTT
. . TRBJ2-3 TRBV7-9 CASSPARSSTDTQYF TGTGCCAGCAGCCCCGCACGGTCGAGCACAGATACGCAGTATTTT
. . TRBJ1-5 TRBV10-3 CAISESPASNQPQHF TGTGCCATCAGTGAGTCCCCAGCTAGCAATCAGCCCCAGCATTTT
. . TRBJ1-3 TRBV30 CASNKDRAGNTIYF TGTGCCTCCAATAAAGACAGAGCTGGCAACACCATATATTTT
. few TRBJ2-5 TRBV5-1 CASSTTLQETQYF TGCGCCAGCAGCACCACCCTTCAAGAGACCCAGTACTTC
TRBD1 . TRBJ2-5 TRBV12-5 CASGLGQGVGETQYF TGTGCTAGTGGTCTCGGACAGGGGGTTGGAGAGACCCAGTACTTC
TRBD1 . TRBJ2-5 TRBV9 CASSADHRGPQETQYF TGTGCCAGCAGCGCCGACCACAGGGGGCCTCAAGAGACCCAGTACTTC
. . TRBJ2-3 TRBV7-2 CASSTRGTDTQYF TGTGCCAGCAGCACACGGGGCACAGATACGCAGTATTTT
TRBD1 . TRBJ2-1 TRBV19 CASSPGQGGEEQFF TGTGCCAGTAGTCCGGGACAGGGGGGCGAAGAGCAGTTCTTC
. few TRBJ2-3 TRBV6-1 CASAPDADTQYF TGTGCCAGCGCGCCGGATGCAGATACGCAGTATTTT
TRBD2 . TRBJ2-1 TRBV29-1 CSVFERETGGNEQFF TGCAGCGTTTTCGAGCGGGAGACCGGGGGCAATGAGCAGTTCTTC
. few TRBJ1-3 TRBV29-1 CSVRGLAGNTIYF TGCAGCGTACGGGGACTCGCGGGAAACACCATATATTTT
. . TRBJ2-1 TRBV19 CASGTGYNEQFF TGTGCCAGCGGGACTGGCTACAATGAGCAGTTCTTC
TRBD1 . TRBJ1-2 TRBV30 CATQTGDYGYTF TGTGCCACCCAGACAGGGGATTATGGCTACACCTTC
. . TRBJ1-1 TRBV6-5 CASSYSRTVNTEAFF TGTGCCAGCAGTTACTCCAGGACGGTCAACACTGAAGCTTTCTTT
. . TRBJ2-5 TRBV5-1 CASSLAVGRETQYF TGCGCCAGCAGCTTGGCCGTGGGGAGAGAGACCCAGTACTTC
. . TRBJ2-7 TRBV29-1 CSVVLATYEQYF TGCAGCGTTGTACTAGCCACCTACGAGCAGTACTTC
. . TRBJ2-7 TRBV4-2 CASSQALGKTSYEQYF TGTGCCAGCAGCCAAGCCCTCGGGAAGACCTCCTACGAGCAGTACTTC
. . TRBJ1-2 TRBV4-1 CASSKQGANYGYTF TGCGCCAGCAGCAAACAGGGAGCTAACTATGGCTACACCTTC
TRBD1 . TRBJ2-4 TRBV30 CAWSRQGNIQYF TGTGCCTGGAGCAGACAGGGAAACATTCAGTACTTC